The next 17 T cell receptor beta chains were all read from a single sample in a study of blood T cell repertoires in COVID-19. Sequenced by immunoSEQ multiplex PCR; TCRdb stores in-frame clones only, minus some. The table shows over 150,000 clones, with just over 90% occurring only once. Material: peripheral blood. These TCRs come from a man between 18 and 29 years old with acute or convalescent COVID-19.

The chain couples TRBV24-1 to TRBJ1-5; the D is unclear. V was clipped by 5 bases and J by 6 bases, with 7 bases between them. The CDR3 totals 12 residues. Germline CDR1 is KGHDR and CDR2 is SFDVKD. The CDR3 sequence is CATSVIGQPQHF. In DNA form, the CDR3 reads TGTGCCACCAGTGTTATCGGTCAGCCCCAGCATTTT.

The chain joins TRBV13 to TRBJ1-3, with D possibly matching TRBD1 (6 bases). CDR3 length equals 16 residues. From germline, CDR1 is PRHDT and CDR2 FYEKMQ (reference sequence). V was trimmed by 3 bases and J by 0 bases, leaving 12 bases between them. The CDR3 region is CASSLRQAISGNTIYF. As DNA, the CDR3 is TGTGCCAGCAGCTTGAGACAGGCGATCTCTGGAAACACCATATATTTT. Complete variable domain (other parts from reference TRBV13 and TRBJ1-3): AAGVIQSPRHLIKEKRETATLKCYPIPRHDTVYWYQQGPGQDPQFLISFYEKMQSDKGSIPDRFSAQQFSDYHSELNMSSLELGDSALYFCASSLRQAISGNTIYFGEGSWLTVV.

This clone was detected once. CDR3 DNA: TGTGCCAGCTCACCACCGGGGGGGAACACTGAAGCTTTCTTT. Protein sequence: CASSPPGGNTEAFF. The chain recombines TRBV18 with TRBJ1-1; possible D gene TRBD1, 5 bases. CDR1 is KGHSH and CDR2 is LQKENI in the germline V gene. The CDR3 contains 14 residues. The V gene lost 0 bases and the J gene lost 1 base, with 6 bases spanning the gap.

The J gene is TRBJ1-5, the V gene TRBV18; D unclear. The length of the CDR3 is 15 residues. Germline V gives CDR1 KGHSH, CDR2 LQKENI. Trimming took off 4 bases at V and 2 bases at J, with 12 bases between the two ends. The CDR3 nucleotides read TGTGCCAGCTCACAAAGAGGGCGCGGCAATCAGCCCCAGCATTTT. Translating gives CASSQRGRGNQPQHF.

The rearrangement uses TRBV6-1 and TRBJ1-6; perhaps TRBD1 as D (6 bases). Trimming stripped 1 base from V and 10 bases from J, with 11 bases between. The CDR3 totals 14 residues. Per germline, CDR1 MNHNS and CDR2 SASEGT. CDR3 region: CASSEVVGASPLHF. The CDR3 DNA sequence: TGTGCCAGCAGTGAAGTGGTGGGGGCCTCACCCCTCCACTTT.

The chain uses TRBV6-5 and TRBJ2-7; weak D call: TRBD2 (6 bases). The germline gives CDR1 MNHEY, CDR2 SVGAGI. The germline V and J ends were trimmed by 2 bases and 10 bases, with 9 bases remaining between them. The CDR3 consists of 11 residues. CDR3 residues: CASSYRDFQYF. CDR3 coding DNA: TGTGCCAGCAGTTACCGGGACTTTCAGTACTTC.

The V and J genes are TRBV19 and TRBJ1-6; no reliable D call. CDR1 and CDR2 (germline): LNHDA, SQIVND (reference sequence). Between the trimmed V and J ends, which lost 3 bases and 10 bases, there was a span of 10 bases. CDR3 length: 13 amino acids. The CDR3 DNA follows: TGTGCCAGTAGTATCCCGACACCATCACCCCTCCACTTT. This gives the protein CASSIPTPSPLHF.

The chain recombines TRBV3-1 (or the pseudogene TRBV3-2) with TRBJ1-1, with 8 bases aligning to TRBD1. The CDR3 sequence is 14 residues long. Germline assignment: CDR1 LGHDT and CDR2 YNNKEL (reference sequence). Losses at the gene ends were 2 bases for V and 4 bases for J; bases not matched to a gene: 3. The CDR3 coding sequence is TGTGCCAGCAGCCAATGGACAGGGTTCACTGAAGCTTTCTTT. The encoded protein is CASSQWTGFTEAFF.

The chain employs TRBV12-3 or TRBV12-4 and TRBJ1-1, with 8 positions matching TRBD1. The CDR3 has 12 amino acids. V was pared by 6 bases and J by 10 bases, with 7 bases of the junction left unmatched. The CDR3 bases are TGTGCCAGCAGCCCCAGGGGGCTTGCAGCTTTCTTT. It translates to CASSPRGLAAFF.

The chain is built from TRBV2 and TRBJ2-3; 10 nucleotides line up with TRBD1. This CDR3 has 15 residues. CDR1 is SNHLY, CDR2 FYNNEI, per germline. The V and J ends lost 4 bases and 4 bases, in that order; junction bases with no gene match: 5. In DNA form, the CDR3 reads TGTGCCAGCAGTGGACAGGGGGCGGCGGCAGATACGCAGTATTTT. Its protein product is CASSGQGAAADTQYF.

A few counts support this clone. The identical CDR3 is also encoded by other nucleotide sequences in the sample. V usage is TRBV30 and J usage is TRBJ1-4; D remains unclear. The germline V gene has CDR1 GTSNPN and CDR2 SVGIG (reference sequence). Trimming took 2 bases from V and 8 from J, leaving 12 bases between them. This CDR3 spans 13 amino acids. CDR3: CAWSPGDGEKLFF. For the CDR3, the DNA is TGTGCCTGGAGTCCGGGAGACGGCGAAAAACTGTTTTTT.

Here the CDR3 DNA reads TGTGCCAGCAGCCAAGATGGCCACCAAATGCGGGGCTACACCTTC. It yields the protein CASSQDGHQMRGYTF. This chain joins TRBV3-1 (or the pseudogene TRBV3-2) and TRBJ1-2; D is ambiguous. CDR1 is LGHDT, CDR2 YNNKEL, per germline (reference sequence). The CDR3 sequence is 15 residues long. V shed 0 bases and J shed 8 bases, with 16 bases lying between them.

V gene TRBV6-5 combines with J gene TRBJ1-5; maybe TRBD1 (5 bases). V was clipped by 9 bases and J by 4 bases, with 13 bases between them. The CDR3 is 13 residues long. From germline, CDR1 is MNHEY and CDR2 SVGAGI. The CDR3 nucleotides read TGTGCCAGTCGGCGGGGCCAGAATCAGCCCCAGCATTTT. It yields the protein CASRRGQNQPQHF.

The chain recombines TRBV20-1 with TRBJ1-5; no clear D gene. Trimming pared 3 bases from V and 12 bases from J, leaving 18 bases between. Per the germline V gene, CDR1 is DFQATT and CDR2 is SNEGSKA (reference sequence). The CDR3 length is 13 residues. The DNA of the CDR3 is TGCAGTGCTAGTGATTTGGGCAGTCAAAACCAGCATTTT. Translation gives CSASDLGSQNQHF.

This chain links TRBV10-3 with TRBJ1-1, with D possibly being TRBD1 (6 bases). The CDR3 is 14 amino acids. V was clipped by 6 bases and J by 4 bases, with 15 bases between them. The germline gives CDR1 ENHRY, CDR2 SYGVKD. The CDR3 region has the DNA TGTGCCATCAGGTCCTACACAGGGACCACTGAAGCTTTCTTT. Residues: CAIRSYTGTTEAFF.

The rearrangement joins TRBV20-1 to TRBJ1-6; D might be TRBD1 (6 bases). Germline CDR1 is DFQATT and CDR2 is SNEGSKA (reference sequence). The CDR3 runs 15 residues. The V and J ends lost 3 bases and 7 bases respectively, with 16 bases between them. Here the CDR3 reads CSASAGRGYNSPLHF. The CDR3, as DNA: TGCAGTGCTAGTGCCGGCAGGGGATACAATTCACCCCTCCACTTT.

V usage is TRBV19 and J usage is TRBJ2-1; TRBD2 aligns across 9 bases. V was pared by 3 bases and J by 7 bases, with 4 bases of the junction left unmatched. From germline, CDR1 is LNHDA and CDR2 SQIVND (reference sequence). The CDR3 runs 14 residues. The CDR3 is CASSMGLAPNEQFF. CDR3 sequence (DNA): TGTGCCAGTAGTATGGGACTAGCACCTAATGAGCAGTTCTTC.